Presented here are 5 T cell receptor beta chains from one specimen sequenced in a study of T cell repertoires in cytomegalovirus infection. Their recognized antigens are unknown. A single record per CDR3 protein comes from TCRdb applying MiXCR to the reads. The repertoire holds approximately 770,000 distinct CDR3 sequences, with about 28% as singletons. Source: cultured CD8+ T cells from PBMCs, taken from culture after CMV antigen stimulation. The receptors here all came from a human donor in good health (CMV status not recorded). Some clones in this sample may be carry-over from other donors' samples.

This clonotype was observed a few times. This chain connects TRBV24-1 to TRBJ2-1; perhaps TRBD1 as D (5 bases). The CDR3 has 16 amino acids. Trimming took 1 base from V and 0 from J, leaving 9 bases between them. Germline values: CDR1 KGHDR, CDR2 SFDVKD. The CDR3 DNA reads TGTGCCACCAGTGATTTAGGGGCAACCTCCTACAATGAGCAGTTCTTC. Translated: CATSDLGATSYNEQFF.

This clonotype was counted between two and nine times. The rearrangement joins TRBV4-1 to TRBJ2-2; D remains ambiguous. V was shortened by 2 bases and J by 4 bases, with 11 bases between the two germline ends. The CDR3 spans 15 residues. Germline CDR1 reads MGHRA; CDR2 reads YSYEKL. The CDR3 DNA follows: TGCGCCAGCAGCCAACTTCGCTTAGGCACCGGGGAGCTGTTTTTT. As protein: CASSQLRLGTGELFF.

This clonotype was counted a few times. The rearrangement joins TRBV5-4 to TRBJ2-2, with 8 nucleotides matching TRBD1. J was trimmed by 4 bases and V by 4 bases; bases with no gene match: 6. This CDR3 has 15 amino acids. The V gene's germline CDR1 is SGHNT and CDR2 YYREEE (reference sequence). CDR3 nucleotide sequence: TGTGCCAGCAGCCCCGGGACAGGCCTCACCGGGGAGCTGTTTTTT. Its translation is CASSPGTGLTGELFF.

In its sample, this clonotype was seen a few times. The genes are TRBV27 and TRBJ2-7; tentative D call: TRBD1 (6 bases). This CDR3 spans 13 amino acids. The germline CDR1 and CDR2 sequences are MNHEY and SMNVEV (reference sequence). V lost 8 bases and J 4 bases, leaving 15 bases between the germline ends. CDR3 DNA sequence: TGTGCCAGCGGCCGAGGGGGAGAGTACGAGCAGTACTTC. Translated: CASGRGGEYEQYF.

This clonotype has more than one count but fewer than ten. The chain joins TRBV10-2 to TRBJ1-1; D is unclear. This CDR3 contains 13 residues. Germline assignment: CDR1 WSHSY and CDR2 SAAADI. The germline V and J ends were trimmed by 1 base and 2 bases, with 5 bases remaining between them. The CDR3 loop is CASSEWTNTEAFF. CDR3 DNA sequence: TGCGCCAGCAGTGAGTGGACCAACACTGAAGCTTTCTTT.